These 25 T cell receptor beta chains came from one sample sequenced in a study of type 1 and type 2 diabetes patients listed by TCRdb under 2016. The sequencer was an Illumina MiSeq. Genomic DNA from sorted T cell subsets was used as template for TCRbeta CDR3 amplification. The TCRbeta CDR3 region was amplified by multiplex PCR using 30 forward and 13 reverse primers. TCRdb handled the public reads itself, with Q25 trimming in fastp and clone calling in MiXCR, and kept productive beta chains. Rows with one shared CDR3 protein collapse into an entry with the most common genes and DNA. The sample table records 250,000 or so distinct CDR3 sequences; around 47% of these occur just once. Approximately 15% of the sample rests with the top ten. The source material was peripheral blood mononuclear cells (PBMCs). These receptors all stem from a man between 18 and 35 years old with type 2 diabetes.

The rearrangement uses TRBV6-6 and TRBJ1-6; D call uncertain. Trimming cost V 0 bases and J 13 bases, with 4 bases left between them. CDR1 is MNHNY, CDR2 SVGAGI, per germline (reference sequence). CDR3 length: 11 amino acids. The chain's CDR3 is CASSYSAPLHF. Written as DNA, the CDR3 is TGTGCCAGCAGTTACTCCGCTCCCCTCCACTTT.

This clonotype was recorded once. A read error may produce the germline difference seen at one junction end. The V gene is TRBV15, the J gene TRBJ2-5; TRBD2 agrees at 8 bases. The CDR3 extends over 20 amino acids. CDR1 and CDR2 from the germline V gene are LNHNV and YYDKDF (reference sequence). CDR3 loop: CAASRDRDSGVFPNQETQYF. CDR3 DNA sequence: TGTGCCGCCAGCAGAGATCGGGATAGCGGGGTATTCCCGAACCAAGAGACCCAGTACTTC. The full variable domain, in which reference TRBV15 and TRBJ2-5 provide the parts outside the CDR3, is DAMVIQNPRYQVTQFGKPVTLSCSQTLNHNVMYWYQQKSSQAPKLLFHYYDKDFNNEADTPDNFQSRRPNTSFCFLDIRSPGLGDTAMYLCAASRDRDSGVFPNQETQYFGPGTRLLVL.

This clonotype turned up a few times. The chain employs TRBV20-1 and TRBJ1-2; D is unresolved. In germline, CDR1 is DFQATT, CDR2 SNEGSKA (reference sequence). The CDR3 spans 11 residues. DNA for the CDR3: TGCAGGGCTCATGGGGTGCGGGGCTACACCTTC. This translates into CRAHGVRGYTF.

The chain employs TRBV4-3 and TRBJ2-7; no definite D call. V lost 0 bases and J lost 4, with 10 bases in between. The CDR3 spans 14 residues. Germline V CDR1 and CDR2: LGHNA, YSLEER. CDR3 in amino acids: CASSQDHLQYEQYF. The CDR3 DNA reads as TGCGCCAGCAGCCAAGATCACCTTCAGTACGAGCAGTACTTC.

This clonotype was detected a few times. The V and J genes are TRBV25-1 and TRBJ2-4; D not certain. Trimming shortened V by 4 bases and J by 8 bases, and 12 bases separated the two germline ends. The CDR3 length is 13 residues. Germline CDR1 and CDR2: MGHDK and SYGVNS. CDR3 sequence reads: CASSALVTDIQYF. The CDR3 nucleotides read TGTGCCAGCAGTGCTTTGGTGACGGACATTCAGTACTTC.

This clonotype was detected a few times. The genes are TRBV28 and TRBJ1-2, with D maybe TRBD1 (5 bases). CDR3 length: 15 residues. CDR1 is MDHEN and CDR2 is SYDVKM in the germline V gene. V dropped 4 bases and J dropped 4 bases, with 16 bases sitting between them. CDR3 sequence: CASSWAGVEVYGYTF. The CDR3 DNA reads as TGTGCCAGCAGTTGGGCGGGGGTAGAAGTCTATGGCTACACCTTC.

This clonotype showed up many times. The chain links TRBV15 to TRBJ1-6, with a weak D call TRBD1 (6 bases). The ends were cut back, 4 bases at V and 6 bases at J, with 10 bases in the middle. The CDR3 loop spans 14 amino acids. The germline V gene has CDR1 LNHNV and CDR2 YYDKDF (reference sequence). In DNA, the CDR3 is TGTGCCACCAGCAAGACAGGCGGTAATTCACCCCTCCACTTT. Its protein is CATSKTGGNSPLHF. Using reference TRBV15 and TRBJ1-6 for the parts outside the CDR3, the full variable domain is DAMVIQNPRYQVTQFGKPVTLSCSQTLNHNVMYWYQQKSSQAPKLLFHYYDKDFNNEADTPDNFQSRRPNTSFCFLDIRSPGLGDTAMYLCATSKTGGNSPLHFGNGTRLTVT.

To note about this clonotype: The junction departs from germline at one end; a sequencing error may be responsible. The J gene is TRBJ2-1, the V gene TRBV27; the match to TRBD2 covers 9 bases. From germline, CDR1 is MNHEY and CDR2 SMNVEV (reference sequence). The CDR3 runs to 16 residues. The CDR3 DNA sequence: TGTGCCAGCAGCTCTTATGTAGCGGGAGAAAACAATGAGCAATTCTTC. Protein product: CASSSYVAGENNEQFF.

This chain connects TRBV7-8 to TRBJ2-5, with TRBD2 identical over 13 bases. With 0 bases clipped from V and 5 bases from J, the junction kept 6 bases outside the gene matches. From germline, CDR1 is SGHVS and CDR2 FQNEAQ. The CDR3 runs 17 residues. CDR3 residues: CASSLARLAGGGETQYF. CDR3 nucleotides: TGTGCCAGCAGCTTAGCTCGACTAGCGGGAGGCGGTGAGACCCAGTACTTC.

About this clonotype: The junction and the germline gene differ at one end; a read error may be behind it. J is TRBJ2-7 and V is TRBV12-3 or TRBV12-4, with TRBD1 identical over 8 bases. The CDR3 loop spans 13 amino acids. CDR3 residues: CAGSQDRGSEQYF. The CDR3 nucleotides are TGTGCCGGCAGCCAAGACAGGGGCAGCGAGCAGTACTTC.

This clonotype was counted at least ten times. This rearrangement joins TRBV28 to TRBJ2-1; possibly TRBD1 or TRBD2 for D (7 bases each). This CDR3 is 14 amino acids long. Per the germline V gene, CDR1 is MDHEN and CDR2 is SYDVKM. V was shortened by 3 bases and J by 3 bases, with 9 bases between the two germline ends. The CDR3 loop is CASSFRGGYNEQFF. DNA of the CDR3: TGTGCCAGCAGTTTCAGGGGGGGCTACAATGAGCAGTTCTTC.

This clonotype was detected only once. CDR3 amino acids: CASSSRTGSLEKLFF. The CDR3 DNA sequence: TGTGCCAGCAGCTCCCGGACAGGTTCGCTAGAAAAACTGTTTTTT. The V and J genes are TRBV3-1 and TRBJ1-4; 7 bases match TRBD1. The CDR3 spans 15 residues. Trimming at V came to 5 bases and at J to 8 bases, leaving 11 bases not matched to a gene. CDR1 is LGHDT, CDR2 YNNKEL, per germline (reference sequence). Full variable domain (missing parts from reference TRBV3-1 and TRBJ1-4): DTAVSQTPKYLVTQMGNDKSIKCEQNLGHDTMYWYKQDSKKFLKIMFSYNNKELIINETVPNRFSPKSPDKAHLNLHINSLELGDSAVYFCASSSRTGSLEKLFFGSGTQLSVL.

The V call is TRBV29-1, the J call TRBJ1-1, with a weak D call TRBD1 (6 bases). The length of the CDR3 is 12 residues. V dropped 6 bases and J dropped 5 bases, with 13 bases sitting between them. The germline V gene has CDR1 SQVTM and CDR2 ANQGSEA. Written as DNA, the CDR3 is TGCAGCGTGGAAACAGGGTTGACTGAAGCTTTCTTT. Its protein is CSVETGLTEAFF.

The rearrangement links TRBV5-6 to TRBJ1-1; D might be TRBD1 (5 bases). In germline, CDR1 is SGHDT, CDR2 YYEEEE. This CDR3 contains 15 residues. Trimming shortened V by 4 bases and J by 0 bases, and 13 bases separated the two germline ends. The CDR3 DNA reads TGTGCCAGCAGCCCGGCGGGGCGGGTGAACACTGAAGCTTTCTTT. It is translated as CASSPAGRVNTEAFF.

J is TRBJ1-6 and V is TRBV27; TRBD1 might be the D (5 bases). Germline lookup yields CDR1 MNHEY and CDR2 SMNVEV (reference sequence). Deletions cut 5 bases from V and 9 bases from J, with 14 bases between. CDR3 length equals 14 residues. CDR3 DNA sequence: TGTGCCAGCAGTAAACCCGACAGTACTTCACCCCTCCACTTT. Its protein is CASSKPDSTSPLHF.

The V call is TRBV7-3, the J call TRBJ1-1; 11 nucleotides align to TRBD1. V was clipped by 5 bases and J by 7 bases; unmatched bases: 9. This CDR3 has 15 residues. Germline assignment: CDR1 SGHTA and CDR2 FQGTGA. CDR3 DNA sequence: TGTGCCAGCAGCCTAAACTCCGGGACAGGGGGTGAAGCTTTCTTT. It is translated as CASSLNSGTGGEAFF.

With respect to this clonotype: This may be a read error, as it is one base from a much larger clone. The V call is TRBV19, the J call TRBJ2-7; D not resolved. The CDR3 covers 15 residues. The V gene lost 10 bases and the J gene lost 3 bases, with 22 bases spanning the gap. CDR1 is LNHDA and CDR2 is SQIVND in the germline V gene (reference sequence). The CDR3 loop reads CANRSAASGFYEQYF. As DNA, the CDR3 is TGTGCCAACCGGTCAGCCGCGTCAGGATTCTACGAGCAGTACTTC.

This clonotype was seen more than once but under ten times. The V and J genes are TRBV15 and TRBJ1-2; 8 bases line up with TRBD1. CDR3 length: 14 residues. The germline gives CDR1 LNHNV, CDR2 YYDKDF (reference sequence). Trimming cost V 3 bases and J 8 bases; bases outside gene matches: 8. CDR3 residues: CATSSLETGEGYTF. CDR3 DNA sequence: TGTGCCACCAGCAGTCTTGAGACAGGGGAAGGCTACACCTTC. Variable domain in full (rest from reference TRBV15 and TRBJ1-2): DAMVIQNPRYQVTQFGKPVTLSCSQTLNHNVMYWYQQKSSQAPKLLFHYYDKDFNNEADTPDNFQSRRPNTSFCFLDIRSPGLGDTAMYLCATSSLETGEGYTFGSGTRLTVV.

The chain links TRBV6-5 to TRBJ2-2; 7 positions match TRBD2. V shed 6 bases and J 4 bases; nucleotides not matched to a gene: 5. The CDR3 is 14 residues long. The germline V gene encodes CDR1 MNHEY and CDR2 SVGAGI. CDR3: CASRAGRSTGELFF. CDR3 DNA: TGTGCCAGCAGAGCGGGAAGGTCCACCGGGGAGCTGTTTTTT.

Points on this clonotype: Its ends do not fully match the called genes, so a read error is possible. This chain joins TRBV2 and TRBJ1-6, with 9 bases fitting TRBD1. Germline values: CDR1 SNHLY, CDR2 FYNNEI. There are 15 residues in the CDR3. The DNA for the CDR3 is TGCGCCAGCAGCCAAGGACAGGGGATTAATTCACCCCTCCACTTT. Its translation is CASSQGQGINSPLHF.

This clonotype was observed many times. The chain links TRBV20-1 to TRBJ2-3; TRBD1 or TRBD2 may be the D gene (5 bases each). Per the germline V gene, CDR1 is DFQATT and CDR2 is SNEGSKA (reference sequence). Between the trimmed V and J ends, which lost 7 bases and 5 bases, there was a span of 19 bases. The CDR3 runs 14 residues. The chain's CDR3 is CSGDEITRGDTQYF. The CDR3, as DNA: TGCAGTGGGGACGAGATAACAAGGGGAGATACGCAGTATTTT.

The table lists this clonotype with a few counts. The chain couples TRBV20-1 to TRBJ1-5; D ambiguous. V lost 2 bases and J 0 bases, leaving 11 bases between the germline ends. Germline V gives CDR1 DFQATT, CDR2 SNEGSKA (reference sequence). The length of the CDR3 is 15 residues. The CDR3, as DNA: TGCAGTGCTAGACGGTCCGGGTTTAGCAATCAGCCCCAGCATTTT. Translation: CSARRSGFSNQPQHF.

In this sample, this clonotype turned up many times. The V gene is TRBV2, the J gene TRBJ2-1; TRBD2 matches 9 bases. This CDR3 has 12 residues. V shed 6 bases, J shed 10 bases, and the junction held 4 bases outside the gene matches. Germline loops: CDR1 SNHLY, CDR2 FYNNEI. DNA of the CDR3: TGTGCCAGCAGCTCCGGACTAGCGGAGCAGTTCTTC. Residues: CASSSGLAEQFF.

The rearrangement uses TRBV10-2 and TRBJ2-1; 9 bases are a match to TRBD2. V lost 4 bases, J lost 4 bases, and 2 bases stayed unmatched. CDR1 WSHSY and CDR2 SAAADI come from the germline V gene. The CDR3 covers 14 residues. The CDR3 sequence is CASSVAGDYNEQFF. CDR3 sequence (DNA): TGCGCCAGCAGTGTAGCGGGAGATTACAATGAGCAGTTCTTC.

This clonotype came up a few times. This rearrangement joins TRBV6-4 to TRBJ2-1; 11 bases are a match to TRBD2. V shed 4 bases and J 8 bases; nucleotides not matched to a gene: 4. Germline V gene data show CDR1 as MRHNA and CDR2 as SNTAGT. The CDR3 has 14 residues. The CDR3 DNA reads as TGTGCCAGCAGTGTAGCGGGAGGGCCAGATGAGCAGTTCTTC. Residues: CASSVAGGPDEQFF.